This T cell receptor beta chain was sequenced for a study of blood T cell repertoires in COVID-19. Trimming stripped 3 bases from V and 8 bases from J, with 13 bases between. Germline CDR1 reads KGHSH; CDR2 reads LQKENI. The CDR3 has 14 amino acids. In the source study's methods: The assay estimated nucleated cells by amplifying reference gene primers. Here immunoSEQ multiplex PCR was the method, and the copy in TCRdb shows in-frame clones only, minus some. V and J calls and clone size come straight from that table; D and trimming were deduced from the DNA. The table has 250,000 to 400,000 clones, around 88% seen once.

Specimen: peripheral blood. The TCR originated in a woman aged 25 to 39 with COVID-19, enrolled during active disease. The genes are TRBV18 and TRBJ1-4; D is uncertain. The CDR3 region has the DNA TGTGCCAGCTCACCCTCGAATGCGGTAGAAAAACTGTTTTTT. Protein product: CASSPSNAVEKLFF.